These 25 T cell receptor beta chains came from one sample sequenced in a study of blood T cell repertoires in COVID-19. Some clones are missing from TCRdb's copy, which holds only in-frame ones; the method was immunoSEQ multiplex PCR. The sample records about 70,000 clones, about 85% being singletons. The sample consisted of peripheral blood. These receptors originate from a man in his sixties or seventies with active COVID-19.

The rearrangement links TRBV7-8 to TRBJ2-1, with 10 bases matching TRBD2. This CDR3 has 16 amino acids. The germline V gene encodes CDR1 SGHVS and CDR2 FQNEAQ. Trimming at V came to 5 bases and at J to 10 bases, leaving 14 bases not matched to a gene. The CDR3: CASSRSGASGSREQFF. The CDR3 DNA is TGTGCCAGCAGCCGATCTGGGGCTAGCGGGAGTAGGGAGCAGTTCTTC.

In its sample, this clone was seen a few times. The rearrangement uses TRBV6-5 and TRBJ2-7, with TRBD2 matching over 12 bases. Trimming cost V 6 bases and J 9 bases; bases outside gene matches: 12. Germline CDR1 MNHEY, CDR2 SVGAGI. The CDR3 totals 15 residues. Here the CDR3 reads CASSQTSGSLRSQYF. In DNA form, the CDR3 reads TGTGCCAGCAGCCAGACTAGCGGGAGTCTACGATCGCAGTACTTC.

The CDR3 bases are TGTGCCAGCAGCCCAGGACTAGGGTGGGAGACCCAGTACTTC. Protein sequence: CASSPGLGWETQYF. The gene calls are TRBV7-9 and TRBJ2-5; TRBD2 agrees at 7 bases. The CDR3 has 14 amino acids. With 5 bases clipped from V and 5 bases from J, the junction kept 8 bases outside the gene matches. CDR1 is SEHNR, CDR2 FQNEAQ, per germline (reference sequence). The full variable domain, in which reference TRBV7-9 and TRBJ2-5 provide the parts outside the CDR3, is DTGVSQNPRHKITKRGQNVTFRCDPISEHNRLYWYRQTLGQGPEFLTYFQNEAQLEKSRLLSDRFSAERPKGSFSTLEIQRTEQGDSAMYLCASSPGLGWETQYFGPGTRLLVL.

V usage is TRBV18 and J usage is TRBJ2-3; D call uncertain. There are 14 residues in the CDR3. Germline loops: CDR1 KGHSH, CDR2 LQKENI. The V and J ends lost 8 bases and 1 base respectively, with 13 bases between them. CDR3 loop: CASAQSKGTDTQYF. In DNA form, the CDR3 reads TGTGCCAGCGCCCAGTCCAAAGGCACAGATACGCAGTATTTT.

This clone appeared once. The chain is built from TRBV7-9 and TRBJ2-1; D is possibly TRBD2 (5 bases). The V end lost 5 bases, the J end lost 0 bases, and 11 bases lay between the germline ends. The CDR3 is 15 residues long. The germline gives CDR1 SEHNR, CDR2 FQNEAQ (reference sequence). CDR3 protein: CASSPPGSSYNEQFF. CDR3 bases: TGTGCCAGCAGCCCCCCGGGGAGCTCCTACAATGAGCAGTTCTTC.

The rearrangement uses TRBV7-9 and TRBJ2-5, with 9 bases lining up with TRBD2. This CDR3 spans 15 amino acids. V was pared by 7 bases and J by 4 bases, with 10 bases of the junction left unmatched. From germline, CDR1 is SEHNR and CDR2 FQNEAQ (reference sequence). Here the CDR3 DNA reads TGTGCCAGCACCCCCAGGGGACTAGCCTTAGAGACCCAGTACTTC. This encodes CASTPRGLALETQYF.

CDR3 residues: CASSDGSPGEQFF. CDR3 in DNA: TGTGCCAGCAGTGATGGATCCCCGGGTGAGCAGTTCTTC. The genes are TRBV25-1 and TRBJ2-1; D is undetermined. The V gene's germline CDR1 is MGHDK and CDR2 SYGVNS. V was cut by 3 bases and J by 9 bases, with 12 bases left in between. CDR3 length equals 13 residues.

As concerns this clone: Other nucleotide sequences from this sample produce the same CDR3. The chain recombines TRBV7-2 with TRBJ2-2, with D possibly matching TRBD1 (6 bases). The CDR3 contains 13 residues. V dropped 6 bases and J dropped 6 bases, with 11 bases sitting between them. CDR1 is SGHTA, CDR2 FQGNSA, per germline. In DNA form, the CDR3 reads TGTGCCAGCAGTAGACCAGGGGCCGGGGAGCTGTTTTTT. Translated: CASSRPGAGELFF.

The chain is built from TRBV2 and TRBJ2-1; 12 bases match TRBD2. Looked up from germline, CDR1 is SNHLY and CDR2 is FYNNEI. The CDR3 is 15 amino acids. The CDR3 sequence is CARGALAGGGNEQFF. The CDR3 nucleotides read TGTGCACGGGGGGCCCTAGCGGGAGGGGGCAATGAGCAGTTCTTC.

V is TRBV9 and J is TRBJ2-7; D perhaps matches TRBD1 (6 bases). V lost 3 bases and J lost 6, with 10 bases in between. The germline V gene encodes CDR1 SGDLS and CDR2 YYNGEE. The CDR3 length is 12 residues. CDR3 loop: CASSAGDGEQYF. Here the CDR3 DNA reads TGTGCCAGCAGCGCAGGGGACGGCGAGCAGTACTTC.

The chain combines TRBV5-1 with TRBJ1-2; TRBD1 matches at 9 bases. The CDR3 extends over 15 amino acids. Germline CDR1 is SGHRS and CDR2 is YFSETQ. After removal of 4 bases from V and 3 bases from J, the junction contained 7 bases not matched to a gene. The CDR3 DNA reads TGCGCCAGCAGCAAAGGGACAGGGTACGACTATGGCTACACCTTC. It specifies CASSKGTGYDYGYTF.

The DNA of the CDR3 is TGTGCCAGCAGTCTCGAGGGCTATGGCTACACCTTC. It translates to CASSLEGYGYTF. The chain uses TRBV6-5 and TRBJ1-2, with D unclear. The CDR3 totals 12 residues. Germline assignment: CDR1 MNHEY and CDR2 SVGAGI. V was trimmed by 5 bases and J by 4 bases, leaving 8 bases between them.

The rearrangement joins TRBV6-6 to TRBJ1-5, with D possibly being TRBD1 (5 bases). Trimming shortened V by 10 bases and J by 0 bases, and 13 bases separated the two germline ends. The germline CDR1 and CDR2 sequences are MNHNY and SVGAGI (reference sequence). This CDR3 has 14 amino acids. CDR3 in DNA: TGTGCCACCCAACAGGCCGGTAGCAATCAGCCCCAGCATTTT. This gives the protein CATQQAGSNQPQHF.

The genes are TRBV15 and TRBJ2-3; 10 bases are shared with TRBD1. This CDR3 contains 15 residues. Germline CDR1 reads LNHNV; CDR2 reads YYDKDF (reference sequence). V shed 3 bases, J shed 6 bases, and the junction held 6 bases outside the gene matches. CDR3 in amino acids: CATSRTGGLTDTQYF. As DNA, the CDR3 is TGTGCCACCAGCAGGACAGGGGGCCTGACGGATACGCAGTATTTT. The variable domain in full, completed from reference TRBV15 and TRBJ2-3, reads DAMVIQNPRYQVTQFGKPVTLSCSQTLNHNVMYWYQQKSSQAPKLLFHYYDKDFNNEADTPDNFQSRRPNTSFCFLDIRSPGLGDTAMYLCATSRTGGLTDTQYFGPGTRLTVL.

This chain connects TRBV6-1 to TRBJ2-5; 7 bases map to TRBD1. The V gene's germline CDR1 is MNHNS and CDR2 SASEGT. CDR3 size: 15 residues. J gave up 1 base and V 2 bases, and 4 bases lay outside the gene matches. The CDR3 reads CASSESRGTQETQYF. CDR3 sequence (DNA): TGTGCCAGCAGTGAAAGCAGGGGGACCCAAGAGACCCAGTACTTC.

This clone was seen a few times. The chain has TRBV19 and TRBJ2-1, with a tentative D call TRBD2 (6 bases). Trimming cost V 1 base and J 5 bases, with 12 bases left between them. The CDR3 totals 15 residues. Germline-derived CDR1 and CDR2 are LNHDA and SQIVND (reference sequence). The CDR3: CASSIVLATHNEQFF. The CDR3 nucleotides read TGTGCCAGTAGTATAGTTCTAGCGACCCACAATGAGCAGTTCTTC. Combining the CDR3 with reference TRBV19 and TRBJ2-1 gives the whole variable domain DGGITQSPKYLFRKEGQNVTLSCEQNLNHDAMYWYRQDPGQGLRLIYYSQIVNDFQKGDIAEGYSVSREKKESFPLTVTSAQKNPTAFYLCASSIVLATHNEQFFGPGTRLTVL.

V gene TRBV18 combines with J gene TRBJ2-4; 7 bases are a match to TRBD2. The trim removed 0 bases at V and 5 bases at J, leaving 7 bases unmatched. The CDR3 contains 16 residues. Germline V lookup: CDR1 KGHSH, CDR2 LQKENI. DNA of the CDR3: TGTGCCAGCTCACCACCCACCGCGGGAGTCCAAAACATTCAGTACTTC. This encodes CASSPPTAGVQNIQYF.

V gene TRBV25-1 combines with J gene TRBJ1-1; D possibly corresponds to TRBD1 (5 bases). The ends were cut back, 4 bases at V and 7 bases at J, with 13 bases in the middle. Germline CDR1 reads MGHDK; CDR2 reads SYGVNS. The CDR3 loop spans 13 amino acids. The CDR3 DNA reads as TGTGCCAGCAGTGGCCTGGGGGGGGGTGAAGCTTTCTTT. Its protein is CASSGLGGGEAFF.

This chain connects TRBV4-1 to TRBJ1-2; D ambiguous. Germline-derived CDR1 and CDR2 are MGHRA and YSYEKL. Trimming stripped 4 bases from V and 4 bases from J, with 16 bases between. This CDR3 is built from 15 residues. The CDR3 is CASSPGGPSSYGYTF. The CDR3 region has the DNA TGCGCCAGCAGCCCTGGAGGACCCAGTTCCTATGGCTACACCTTC.

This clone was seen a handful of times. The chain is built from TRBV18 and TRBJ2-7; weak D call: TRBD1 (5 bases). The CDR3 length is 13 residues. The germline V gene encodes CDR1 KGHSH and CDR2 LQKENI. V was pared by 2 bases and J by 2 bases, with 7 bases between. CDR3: CASSPAGTYEQYF. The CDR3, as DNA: TGTGCCAGCTCACCAGCAGGGACCTACGAGCAGTACTTC.

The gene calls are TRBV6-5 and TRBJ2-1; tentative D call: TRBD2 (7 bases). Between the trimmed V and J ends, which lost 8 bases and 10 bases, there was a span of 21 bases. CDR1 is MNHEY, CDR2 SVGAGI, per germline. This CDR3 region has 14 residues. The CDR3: CASGVLAEGGEQFF. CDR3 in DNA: TGTGCCAGCGGGGTCCTAGCGGAAGGGGGGGAGCAGTTCTTC.

CDR3 DNA sequence: TGTGCCAGCAGCCTTGACTACGGCACTGAAGCTTTCTTT. Protein product: CASSLDYGTEAFF. This chain links TRBV5-6 with TRBJ1-1; D unresolved. V lost 4 bases to trimming and J lost 4 bases, with 11 bases between them. Germline V CDR1 and CDR2: SGHDT, YYEEEE. The CDR3 has 13 residues.

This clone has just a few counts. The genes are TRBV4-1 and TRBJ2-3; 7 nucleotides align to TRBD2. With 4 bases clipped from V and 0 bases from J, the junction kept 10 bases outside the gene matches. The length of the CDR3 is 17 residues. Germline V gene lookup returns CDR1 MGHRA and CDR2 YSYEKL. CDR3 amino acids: CASSPWAGAASTDTQYF. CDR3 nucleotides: TGCGCCAGCAGCCCCTGGGCGGGAGCGGCTAGCACAGATACGCAGTATTTT.

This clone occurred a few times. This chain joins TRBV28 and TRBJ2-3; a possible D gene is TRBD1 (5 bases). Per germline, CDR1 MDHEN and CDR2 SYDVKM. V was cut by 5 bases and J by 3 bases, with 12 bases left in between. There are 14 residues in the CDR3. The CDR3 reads CASSPRQKTDTQYF. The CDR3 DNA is TGTGCCAGCAGTCCTCGACAGAAGACAGATACGCAGTATTTT.

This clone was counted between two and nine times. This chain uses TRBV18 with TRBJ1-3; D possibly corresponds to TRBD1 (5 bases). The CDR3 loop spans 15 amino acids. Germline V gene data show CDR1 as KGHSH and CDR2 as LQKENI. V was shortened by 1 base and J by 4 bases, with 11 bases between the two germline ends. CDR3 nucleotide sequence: TGTGCCAGCTCACCACGTCCGGACACAGGAAACACCATATATTTT. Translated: CASSPRPDTGNTIYF.